This TCR beta chain stems from a study of blood T cell repertoires in COVID-19. The wider study: Samples taken during acute and convalescent COVID-19 were collected in the United States, Italy and Spain.

Seattle cases were enrolled at active infection and followed longitudinally. In the original processing: Estimated nucleated cell counts came from reference gene primer amplification. TCRdb's copy holds only in-frame clones and misses some; the assay was immunoSEQ multiplex PCR. The DNA gave D and trimming, while V, J and clone size come from that table. The table lists some 150,000 clones, 75% to 90% of them singletons. The trim removed 0 bases at V and 5 bases at J, leaving 3 bases unmatched. The CDR3 has 16 residues. CDR1 is KGHSH and CDR2 is LQKENI in the germline V gene. Sequenced material: peripheral blood. The chain has TRBV18 and TRBJ2-4; 11 bases align to TRBD1. This receptor was obtained from a woman aged 55-70 years with COVID-19, enrolled during active disease. In DNA, the CDR3 is TGTGCCAGCTCACCACCCGGACAGGGGGCAGAAAACATTCAGTACTTC. Encoded protein: CASSPPGQGAENIQYF.